A single sample is the source of the 18 T cell receptor beta chains below, sequenced in a study of blood T cell repertoires in COVID-19 (dated by TCRdb to the early 2020s). Libraries were prepared through the immunoSEQ multiplex PCR assay. Held by TCRdb, this immuneACCESS table contains in-frame sequences only and omits some clones. Under half of the omission traces to an unresolved V gene where checked; the cause of the rest is unknown. The table for this sample lists over 110,000 clones; 65% to 85% of them were counted only once. Less than 2% of the sample is taken by the ten largest. Sequencing input: peripheral blood. Every receptor here comes from a woman aged 60 to 75 with acute or convalescent COVID-19.

The chain couples TRBV6-5 to TRBJ1-5; D call uncertain. CDR3 size: 14 residues. In germline, CDR1 is MNHEY, CDR2 SVGAGI. The ends were cut back, 0 bases at V and 5 bases at J, with 8 bases in the middle. The CDR3 loop is CASSYSGHDQPQHF. The CDR3 coding sequence is TGTGCCAGCAGTTACTCGGGCCACGATCAGCCCCAGCATTTT.

The chain uses TRBV29-1 and TRBJ1-2; D unresolved. CDR1 is SQVTM and CDR2 is ANQGSEA in the germline V gene. CDR3 size: 11 residues. The germline V and J ends were trimmed by 2 bases and 8 bases, with 9 bases remaining between them. CDR3 coding DNA: TGCAGCGTTGAAATCCTACAGGGCTACACCTTC. Translated: CSVEILQGYTF.

This clone was seen a few times. This chain connects TRBV4-1 to TRBJ2-7; 10 bases align to TRBD2. V shed 6 bases and J 4 bases; nucleotides not matched to a gene: 9. The CDR3 has 15 amino acids. Germline loops: CDR1 MGHRA, CDR2 YSYEKL. The CDR3 loop reads CASSRTSGDLYEQYF. CDR3 DNA: TGCGCCAGCAGTAGGACTAGCGGAGACTTATACGAGCAGTACTTC.

This chain uses TRBV11-2 with TRBJ2-7; 13 nucleotides line up with TRBD2. CDR1 is SGHAT and CDR2 is FQNNGV in the germline V gene. V was pared by 4 bases and J by 8 bases, with 8 bases of the junction left unmatched. CDR3 length: 15 residues. The CDR3 protein is CASSSQGLAGVKQYF. In nucleotides, the CDR3 is TGTGCCAGCAGCTCCCAAGGACTAGCGGGAGTTAAGCAGTACTTC.

J is TRBJ2-4 and V is TRBV6-5; no clear D gene. Trimming took 0 bases from V and 6 from J, leaving 9 bases between them. Germline values: CDR1 MNHEY, CDR2 SVGAGI. The CDR3 spans 14 residues. The CDR3 bases are TGTGCCAGCAGTTACTCGATCACCGGAAACATTCAGTACTTC. It specifies CASSYSITGNIQYF.

The rearrangement joins TRBV4-2 to TRBJ1-6; no reliable D call. The CDR3 is made up of 13 amino acids. Trimming pared 0 bases from V and 10 bases from J, leaving 7 bases between. Germline-derived CDR1 and CDR2 are LGHNA and YNFKEQ. CDR3 DNA sequence: TGTGCCAGCAGCCAAGAGCACTACTCACCCCTCCACTTT. This codes for CASSQEHYSPLHF.

The rearrangement uses TRBV12-3 or TRBV12-4 and TRBJ2-1, with 12 bases fitting TRBD2. This CDR3 is built from 12 residues. After removal of 5 bases from V and 10 bases from J, the junction contained 0 bases not matched to a gene. CDR3 nucleotide sequence: TGTGCCAGCAGTGGACTAGCGGGAGAGCAGTTCTTC. Protein: CASSGLAGEQFF.

The J gene is TRBJ1-2, the V gene TRBV11-2; 12 bases match TRBD1. J lost 8 bases, V lost 2 bases, and 12 bases had no gene match. CDR1 is SGHAT, CDR2 FQNNGV, per germline. The CDR3 extends over 17 amino acids. CDR3 sequence (DNA): TGTGCCAGCAGCTTACCGGGACAGGGGGCCACTGTTCGGGGCTACACCTTC. Translated: CASSLPGQGATVRGYTF. Variable domain in full (rest from reference TRBV11-2 and TRBJ1-2): EAGVAQSPRYKIIEKRQSVAFWCNPISGHATLYWYQQILGQGPKLLIQFQNNGVVDDSQLPKDRFSAERLKGVDSTLKIQPAKLEDSAVYLCASSLPGQGATVRGYTFGSGTRLTVV.

This clone has more than one count but fewer than ten. This chain uses TRBV5-1 with TRBJ1-2; 9 bases line up with TRBD1. After removal of 3 bases from V and 4 bases from J, the junction contained 4 bases not matched to a gene. Per germline, CDR1 SGHRS and CDR2 YFSETQ. The CDR3 covers 14 residues. CDR3 bases: TGCGCCAGCAGCTCCGGGACAGGGTTCTATGGCTACACCTTC. Its translation is CASSSGTGFYGYTF.

The chain recombines TRBV28 with TRBJ2-1, with D unresolved. The germline CDR1 and CDR2 sequences are MDHEN and SYDVKM. V was shortened by 5 bases and J by 4 bases, with 21 bases between the two germline ends. The CDR3 length is 17 residues. The CDR3 nucleotides are TGTGCCAGCAGTCCAGTCCTCTTGGCTGAACCATACAATGAGCAGTTCTTC. This sequence encodes CASSPVLLAEPYNEQFF.

A single count supports this clone. The rearrangement links TRBV7-9 to TRBJ2-7; TRBD1 is a possible D gene (6 bases). The CDR3 loop spans 14 amino acids. Trimming took 5 bases from V and 2 from J, leaving 13 bases between them. CDR1 SEHNR and CDR2 FQNEAQ come from the germline V gene (reference sequence). The chain's CDR3 is CASSPQGRTYEQYF. The CDR3 region has the DNA TGTGCCAGCAGCCCCCAGGGGAGAACCTACGAGCAGTACTTC. The full variable domain, completed using reference TRBV7-9 and TRBJ2-7, is DTGVSQNPRHKITKRGQNVTFRCDPISEHNRLYWYRQTLGQGPEFLTYFQNEAQLEKSRLLSDRFSAERPKGSFSTLEIQRTEQGDSAMYLCASSPQGRTYEQYFGPGTRLTVT.

The sample holds a few counts of this clone. V is TRBV19 and J is TRBJ2-7, with 9 positions matching TRBD1. CDR3 length equals 14 residues. J was trimmed by 6 bases and V by 1 base; bases with no gene match: 4. Looked up from germline, CDR1 is LNHDA and CDR2 is SQIVND (reference sequence). The chain's CDR3 is CASSIGGTGSEQYF. CDR3 nucleotides: TGTGCCAGTAGTATAGGCGGGACAGGGAGCGAGCAGTACTTC.

This chain connects TRBV6-1 to TRBJ1-4; unclear D gene. With 2 bases removed from V and 7 bases from J, the gap between germline ends came to 14 bases. CDR3 length: 15 residues. Per germline, CDR1 MNHNS and CDR2 SASEGT. CDR3: CASSENSGRREKLFF. CDR3 DNA sequence: TGTGCCAGCAGTGAAAATAGTGGGAGGCGTGAAAAACTGTTTTTT.

The chain links TRBV7-2 to TRBJ2-2; TRBD2 matches 8 bases. Germline trimming cut 3 bases from V and 5 bases from J; bases unmatched to any gene: 5. Germline V lookup: CDR1 SGHTA, CDR2 FQGNSA. The CDR3 loop spans 15 amino acids. The CDR3 nucleotides are TGTGCCAGCAGCTTGTTAGCGGGGCCGACCGGGGAGCTGTTTTTT. It translates to CASSLLAGPTGELFF.

The chain is built from TRBV5-1 and TRBJ2-1; 7 bases align to TRBD1. Looked up from germline, CDR1 is SGHRS and CDR2 is YFSETQ. This CDR3 spans 15 amino acids. Trimming removed 1 base from V and 3 bases from J; junction bases left unmatched: 4. CDR3 nucleotide sequence: TGCGCCAGCAGCTTGAAACAGGGGAACTACAATGAGCAGTTCTTC. Translation gives CASSLKQGNYNEQFF.

The chain joins TRBV18 to TRBJ1-3; D remains unclear. The CDR3 is made up of 12 amino acids. Germline assignment: CDR1 KGHSH and CDR2 LQKENI. The V end lost 3 bases, the J end lost 4 bases, and 4 bases lay between the germline ends. In DNA, the CDR3 is TGTGCCAGCTCACCCGCGGGAAACACCATATATTTT. Protein product: CASSPAGNTIYF.

This rearrangement joins TRBV7-9 to TRBJ2-7; 10 positions agree with TRBD1. Germline V gene lookup returns CDR1 SEHNR and CDR2 FQNEAQ (reference sequence). The CDR3 runs to 15 residues. V lost 4 bases and J lost 3; bases outside the gene matches: 6. CDR3 sequence reads: CASSSPWDRGYEQYF. DNA for the CDR3: TGTGCCAGCAGCTCGCCCTGGGACAGGGGCTACGAGCAGTACTTC.

The chain couples TRBV11-3 to TRBJ2-2; 11 nucleotides match TRBD2. Germline V gene sequence: CDR1 SGHNT, CDR2 YENEEA. V trimming: 4 bases; J trimming: 5 bases; junction bases outside the gene matches: 9. The CDR3 has 17 residues. Here the CDR3 reads CASSSPTSGSRTGELFF. DNA of the CDR3: TGTGCCAGCAGCTCCCCCACTAGCGGGAGTAGGACCGGGGAGCTGTTTTTT.